This T cell receptor (beta chain) stems from a study of blood T cell repertoires in COVID-19. Across the study: The United States, Italy and Spain supplied acute and convalescent COVID-19 samples. T cells, B-cell-depleted T cells, or PBMCs supplied cDNA or gDNA.

V was clipped by 3 bases and J by 4 bases, with 15 bases between them. CDR3 length: 15 amino acids. Germline V gene sequence: CDR1 ENHRY, CDR2 SYGVKD. In the original processing: Nucleated cell counts were estimated from reference gene primer amplification. Some clones are missing from TCRdb's copy, which holds only in-frame ones; the method was immunoSEQ multiplex PCR. V and J calls and clone size are as listed in that table; D and trimming were resolved from the DNA. Of tens of thousands of clones listed, 88% are singletons. In its sample, this clone was seen once. The V gene is TRBV10-3, the J gene TRBJ1-2, with D perhaps TRBD1 (5 bases). The sample was peripheral blood. The TCR sequence derives from a human donor in a cohort sampled during active COVID-19. In DNA, the CDR3 is TGTGCCATCAGTGAAGAGGGACTCATCTCCTATGGCTACACCTTC. Encoded protein: CAISEEGLISYGYTF.